These T cell receptor beta chains were read from a single sample in a study of blood T cell repertoires in COVID-19. Clones were read by immunoSEQ multiplex PCR, and TCRdb kept only the in-frame ones, dropping some. The profile shows about 270,000 clones, more than 85% of them singletons. The specimen was peripheral blood. The receptors were sampled from a person between 18 and 35 years old with COVID-19, enrolled during active disease. Each CDR3 is given with its conserved first and last residue. Fields, in order: CDR3 protein, CDR3 DNA, V gene, J gene, clone size, D gene. The D gene is left open where the match is weak. Where a row states a size, it is once, few, many or the class of an expanded clone; other rows omit it.

CASSPDFYEQYF	TGTGCCAGCAGCCCAGACTTCTACGAGCAGTACTTC	TRBV7-9	TRBJ2-7	.	.
CATSRDGAGVYEQYF	TGTGCCACCAGCAGAGACGGAGCGGGAGTTTACGAGCAGTACTTC	TRBV15	TRBJ2-7	.	TRBD2
CASSRTAGGRSYEQYF	TGCGCCAGCAGCCGAACCGCAGGGGGTCGTTCCTACGAGCAGTACTTC	TRBV5-1	TRBJ2-7	.	TRBD1
CASSQDLLATNNEQFF	TGCGCCAGCAGCCAAGACTTGCTAGCGACTAACAATGAGCAGTTCTTC	TRBV4-3	TRBJ2-1	.	.
CASSLDNNQPQHF	TGTGCCAGCAGCTTAGACAACAATCAGCCCCAGCATTTT	TRBV7-9	TRBJ1-5	.	.
CATSDGGGPQHF	TGTGCCACCAGTGATGGGGGGGGGCCCCAGCATTTT	TRBV24-1	TRBJ1-5	.	.
CASSEVVGALDNEQFF	TGTGCCAGCAGTGAAGTGGTGGGGGCGTTGGACAATGAGCAGTTCTTC	TRBV28	TRBJ2-1	once	.
CASRGGTGSEQFF	TGTGCCAGCAGAGGGGGGACAGGGTCGGAGCAGTTCTTC	TRBV2	TRBJ2-1	.	TRBD1
CATSDSPLGGGWTEAFF	TGTGCCACCAGTGACTCCCCTCTTGGGGGAGGTTGGACTGAAGCTTTCTTT	TRBV24-1	TRBJ1-1	.	.
CASSLRLAAFDEQFF	TGTGCCAGCAGCCTTAGACTAGCGGCGTTCGATGAGCAGTTCTTC	TRBV11-2	TRBJ2-1	.	TRBD2
CASSQDQLAGREQYF	TGTGCCAGCAGCCAAGATCAGCTAGCGGGACGCGAGCAGTACTTC	TRBV4-2	TRBJ2-7	.	TRBD2
CSVEGRVETQYF	TGCAGCGTTGAGGGCAGGGTGGAGACCCAGTACTTC	TRBV29-1	TRBJ2-5	few	.
CASSYVGGRRMDTEAFF	TGTGCCAGCAGTTACGTGGGGGGGCGCAGGATGGACACTGAAGCTTTCTTT	TRBV6-2/TRBV6-3	TRBJ1-1	.	.
CASSLGTGYEKLFF	TGCGCCAGCAGCCTAGGGACAGGGTACGAAAAACTGTTTTTT	TRBV4-1	TRBJ1-4	.	TRBD1
CASSSEQGTYNEQFF	TGTGCCAGCAGCTCCGAGCAGGGGACCTACAATGAGCAGTTCTTC	TRBV13	TRBJ2-1	.	.
CASSASSGRTTDTQYF	TGTGCCAGCAGCGCTTCTAGCGGGAGGACGACAGATACGCAGTATTTT	TRBV5-4	TRBJ2-3	.	TRBD2
CASSGRTTGELFF	TGTGCCAGCAGCGGTCGGACAACCGGGGAGCTGTTTTTT	TRBV7-8	TRBJ2-2	.	.
CASSPGSGNTIYF	TGCGCCAGCAGCCCGGGTTCTGGAAACACCATATATTTT	TRBV5-1	TRBJ1-3	.	.
CASSVDVAGGLPGAEQYF	TGTGCCAGCAGCGTAGATGTAGCGGGAGGCCTCCCCGGGGCCGAGCAGTACTTC	TRBV9	TRBJ2-7	.	TRBD2
CASSETSAYNEQFF	TGTGCCAGCAGCGAGACTAGTGCTTACAATGAGCAGTTCTTC	TRBV11-2	TRBJ2-1	.	.
CASNLGPSLNTGELFF	TGTGCCAGCAATCTCGGCCCTAGCTTGAACACCGGGGAGCTGTTTTTT	TRBV5-4	TRBJ2-2	.	.
CASSRRTGTSYEQYF	TGTGCCAGCAGTCGAAGGACAGGGACGTCCTACGAGCAGTACTTC	TRBV25-1	TRBJ2-7	.	TRBD1
CATSRAGLAGSPFF	TGTGCCACCAGCAGGGCCGGACTAGCGGGGTCTCCGTTCTTC	TRBV15	TRBJ2-1	.	TRBD2
CASSLRAGTSSYNEQFF	TGTGCCAGCAGCTTACGAGCCGGGACTAGCTCCTACAATGAGCAGTTCTTC	TRBV11-2	TRBJ2-1	.	TRBD2
CASSLGGNLETQYF	TGTGCCAGCAGCTTAGGCGGGAATCTCGAGACCCAGTACTTC	TRBV7-4	TRBJ2-5	.	.
CASSVGDRQETQYF	TGTGCCAGCAGCGTAGGGGACAGACAAGAGACCCAGTACTTC	TRBV9	TRBJ2-5	.	TRBD1
CATRQGYNSPLHF	TGTGCCACAAGACAGGGATACAATTCACCCCTCCACTTT	TRBV19	TRBJ1-6	.	TRBD1
CASSLTNRVEQYF	TGTGCCAGCAGCCTAACAAACAGGGTCGAGCAGTACTTC	TRBV5-4	TRBJ2-7	.	.
CASSPGTGLGNTIYF	TGCGCCAGCAGCCCAGGGACAGGACTCGGGAACACCATATATTTT	TRBV5-1	TRBJ1-3	many	TRBD1
CASSEGGRTTYEQYF	TGTGCCAGCAGTGAAGGGGGGCGTACTACCTACGAGCAGTACTTC	TRBV6-1	TRBJ2-7	.	.
CSARTGPDPFF	TGCAGTGCCCGGACAGGCCCGGACCCTTTCTTT	TRBV20-1	TRBJ1-1	.	TRBD1
CASSQDMLAGYNEQFF	TGTGCCAGCAGCCAAGATATGCTAGCGGGCTACAATGAGCAGTTCTTC	TRBV3-1/TRBV3-2	TRBJ2-1	.	TRBD2
CASSLASGSGADTQYF	TGCGCCAGCAGCTTGGCTAGCGGGAGTGGTGCAGATACGCAGTATTTT	TRBV5-1	TRBJ2-3	once	TRBD2
CASSLDGAYEQYF	TGTGCCAGCAGCTTAGACGGGGCCTACGAGCAGTACTTC	TRBV11-1	TRBJ2-7	few	.
CATSRNRDSYSNQPQHF	TGTGCCACCAGCAGAAACCGGGACAGCTATAGCAATCAGCCCCAGCATTTT	TRBV15	TRBJ1-5	.	TRBD1
CASSLTRIAGGSLYEQYF	TGTGCCAGCAGCTTAACCAGAATAGCGGGAGGGTCTCTCTACGAGCAGTACTTC	TRBV11-2	TRBJ2-7	.	TRBD2
CASSITGGRVEAFF	TGTGCCAGCAGCATCACAGGGGGGCGTGTTGAAGCTTTCTTT	TRBV6-5	TRBJ1-1	once	TRBD1
CASSEDMRQYF	TGTGCCAGCAGTGAGGACATGAGGCAGTACTTC	TRBV2	TRBJ2-7	.	.
CASTQYRYNEQFF	TGTGCCAGCACACAGTATAGGTACAATGAGCAGTTCTTC	TRBV6-5	TRBJ2-1	.	.
CASSGTRDPDTQYF	TGTGCCAGCAGCGGGACTAGAGATCCGGATACGCAGTATTTT	TRBV9	TRBJ2-3	once	TRBD2
CASSSDRVADTQYF	TGTGCCAGTAGTAGCGACAGGGTGGCAGATACGCAGTATTTT	TRBV19	TRBJ2-3	.	TRBD1
CASSLGPSGNYEQYF	TGTGCCAGCAGCTTGGGGCCTAGCGGGAACTACGAGCAGTACTTC	TRBV5-6	TRBJ2-7	.	TRBD2
CASSGGPGAQETQYF	TGTGCCAGCTCGGGCGGTCCAGGGGCCCAAGAGACCCAGTACTTC	TRBV18	TRBJ2-5	.	.
CASSSHREDQPQHF	TGTGCCAGCAGTTCCCACAGGGAAGATCAGCCCCAGCATTTT	TRBV28	TRBJ1-5	.	.
CASSSYLAGRQKQYF	TGTGCCAGCAGTTCCTACCTAGCGGGGCGTCAGAAGCAGTACTTC	TRBV28	TRBJ2-7	once	TRBD2
CASRDSTGELFF	TGTGCCAGCAGAGACTCCACCGGGGAGCTGTTTTTT	TRBV13	TRBJ2-2	.	.
CASKVSGRSETQYF	TGTGCCAGCAAGGTTAGCGGGAGGTCGGAGACCCAGTACTTC	TRBV28	TRBJ2-5	.	TRBD2
CASSSRTGFYTEAFF	TGTGCCAGCAGTTCCCGGACAGGGTTTTACACTGAAGCTTTCTTT	TRBV28	TRBJ1-1	.	TRBD1
CASSVQGGTDTQYF	TGTGCCAGCAGCGTACAGGGGGGCACAGATACGCAGTATTTT	TRBV13	TRBJ2-3	.	TRBD1
CASSQDMASSDTQYF	TGCGCCAGCAGCCAAGATATGGCTAGCTCAGATACGCAGTATTTT	TRBV4-3	TRBJ2-3	.	.
CASSLLKADTQYF	TGTGCCAGCAGCTTACTAAAAGCAGATACGCAGTATTTT	TRBV7-2	TRBJ2-3	.	.
CASIARRPDTQYF	TGTGCCAGCATCGCGCGCAGGCCAGATACGCAGTATTTT	TRBV6-1	TRBJ2-3	.	.
CASSSSAYNTGELFF	TGTGCCAGTAGTTCTAGCGCGTATAACACCGGGGAGCTGTTTTTT	TRBV19	TRBJ2-2	.	.
CASSLGLAGNNEQFF	TGCGCCAGCAGCTTGGGGCTAGCGGGGAACAATGAGCAGTTCTTC	TRBV5-1	TRBJ2-1	.	TRBD2
CASSHAVAGGGPNTGELFF	TGTGCCAGCAGCCATGCCGTAGCGGGAGGGGGGCCGAACACCGGGGAGCTGTTTTTT	TRBV11-2	TRBJ2-2	once	TRBD2
CASSWTDLSSGNTIYF	TGTGCCAGCAGCTGGACGGACTTGAGCTCTGGAAACACCATATATTTT	TRBV7-9	TRBJ1-3	.	.
CASSFVPWGVVVGDTEAFF	TGTGCCAGCAGTTTTGTCCCATGGGGGGTCGTAGTCGGGGACACTGAAGCTTTCTTT	TRBV28	TRBJ1-1	.	.